The T cell receptor (beta chain) described here comes from a study of lung T cells in sarcoidosis with Löfgren's syndrome (dated by TCRdb to between 2016 and 2019). In terms of the full investigation: Sarcoidosis was characterized as a granulomatous disease that mainly affects the lungs and features an accumulation of CD4+ T cells in bronchoalveolar lavage fluid. The repertoire analyses were focused on Lofgren's syndrome patients.

The instrument was an Illumina MiSeq. Clones were called with MiXCR by TCRdb after fastp trimmed the public reads at Q25, and only in-frame beta chains were retained. Merged by CDR3 protein, the rows form single entries marked with the most common genes and DNA. Present in this sample are more than 8,000 distinct CDR3 sequences, nearly 20% of which were seen just once. The top ten clones comprise roughly 7% of the sample. Reading from cysteine to phenylalanine, the CDR3 counts 13 amino acids. Of all the DNA, just the CDR3 is kept, 39 bases in frame from base 1. V lost 6 bases and J lost 0 bases; the stretch between them is 6 bases long. Study-wide findings and limitations: TRAV12-1 and TRBV2 were reported as the most expanded V gene segments in Löfgren's syndrome patients compared with control subjects. TRAV12-1 and TRBV2 CDR3 motifs were reported to be shared among multiple Löfgren's syndrome patients, suggesting public CD4+ TCR repertoires. The study only suggested recognition of a sarcoidosis-associated antigen, and the antigen remained putative and unidentified. Analysis of alphabeta pairing showed that TRAV12-1 paired preferentially with TRBV2, and the TCRs formed by this pairing showed CDR3 homology.

In this sample, this clonotype turned up many times. Its binding antigen is unknown. No qualities accompany the bases; no much larger clone lies one base away. TCR repertoires were profiled from CD4+ T cells obtained by bronchoalveolar lavage. The sequenced sample consisted of CD4+ T cells from bronchoalveolar lavage. The chain links TRBV12-3 or TRBV12-4 with TRBJ2-1; there is no confident call for the D gene. The clonotype was recovered from a human donor with sarcoidosis (Löfgren's syndrome or another form), or a control subject (not recorded which). The CDR3 reads CASSLGSYNEQFF. The nucleotide sequence reads as follows: TGTGCCAGCAGCCTCGGCTCCTACAATGAGCAGTTCTTC.